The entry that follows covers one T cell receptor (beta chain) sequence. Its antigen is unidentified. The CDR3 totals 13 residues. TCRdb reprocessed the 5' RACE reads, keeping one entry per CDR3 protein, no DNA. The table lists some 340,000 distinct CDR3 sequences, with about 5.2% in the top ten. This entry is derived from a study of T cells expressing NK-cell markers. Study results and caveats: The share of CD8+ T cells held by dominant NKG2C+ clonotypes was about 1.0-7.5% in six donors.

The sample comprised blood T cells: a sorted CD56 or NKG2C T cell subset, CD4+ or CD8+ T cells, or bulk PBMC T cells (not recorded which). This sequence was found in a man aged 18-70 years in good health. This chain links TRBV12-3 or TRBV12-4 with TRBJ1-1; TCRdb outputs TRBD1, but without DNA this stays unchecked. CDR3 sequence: CASNRRDTLEAFF.